This T cell receptor beta chain was found in a study of cytomegalovirus exposure and HLA in healthy donors. Study-wide background: For the 300 to 450 genotyped donors, more than 65% fell within the Caucasian-associated ancestry cluster. Study-level points and caveats: CMV serostatus was the only recorded immune exposure for donors.

V dropped 5 bases and J dropped 7 bases, with 15 bases sitting between them. Per germline, CDR1 SEHNR and CDR2 FQNEAQ (reference sequence). The CDR3 extends over 14 amino acids. As to this clone: No antigen is known for it. Other DNA sequences in the same sample also yield this CDR3.

Primers for the PCR totalled 60 Vbeta and 13 Jbeta. Produced via immunoSEQ multiplex PCR; TCRdb's table is partial and in-frame only. This sample's clone table lists roughly 45,000 clones. The sequenced sample was PBMCs. The clonotype originates from a young woman in good health and CMV-seronegative. J is TRBJ1-5 and V is TRBV7-9, with a possible D match to TRBD1 (5 bases). The CDR3 DNA sequence: TGTGCCAGCAGCCTCGGTACAGGTAACCAGCCCCAGCATTTT. It yields the protein CASSLGTGNQPQHF.